Listed below are T cell receptor beta chains from one sample, sequenced in a study of blood T cell repertoires in COVID-19. Method: immunoSEQ multiplex PCR; TCRdb's copy keeps in-frame clones and lacks some. The sample has just over 200,000 clones, around 86% seen once. Sequencing used peripheral blood. Receptors originate from an elderly man with acute or convalescent COVID-19. Both conserved end residues are part of each CDR3. The D gene is left open where the match is weak. Clone sizes are given selectively: once, few, many, or a class where the clone is expanded.

J gene: TRBJ2-4; D gene: .; clone size: .; V gene: TRBV5-1; CDR3 protein: CASSLGLTKNIQYF; CDR3 DNA: TGCGCCAGCAGCCTCGGGTTAACCAAAAACATTCAGTACTTC
J gene: TRBJ2-7; D gene: TRBD1; clone size: .; V gene: TRBV28; CDR3 protein: CASSTTGTGGSEQYF; CDR3 DNA: TGTGCCAGCAGTACGACCGGGACAGGGGGTTCCGAGCAGTACTTC
J gene: TRBJ2-2; D gene: .; clone size: .; V gene: TRBV5-5; CDR3 protein: CASSGRENTGELFF; CDR3 DNA: TGTGCCAGCAGCGGCAGGGAGAACACCGGGGAGCTGTTTTTT
J gene: TRBJ1-5; D gene: TRBD1; clone size: .; V gene: TRBV15; CDR3 protein: CATSRGTGGGQPQHF; CDR3 DNA: TGTGCCACCAGCAGAGGGACAGGGGGAGGTCAGCCCCAGCATTTT
J gene: TRBJ2-5; D gene: TRBD1; clone size: .; V gene: TRBV7-2; CDR3 protein: CASSLTGLQETQYF; CDR3 DNA: TGTGCCAGCAGCTTGACAGGGCTCCAAGAGACCCAGTACTTC
J gene: TRBJ1-2; D gene: .; clone size: .; V gene: TRBV6-4; CDR3 protein: CASSEFAGRGYTF; CDR3 DNA: TGTGCCAGCAGTGAGTTCGCGGGGAGAGGCTACACCTTC
J gene: TRBJ1-5; D gene: TRBD1; clone size: .; V gene: TRBV27; CDR3 protein: CASKQGNNQPQHF; CDR3 DNA: TGTGCCAGCAAACAGGGGAACAATCAGCCCCAGCATTTT
J gene: TRBJ1-2; D gene: .; clone size: few; V gene: TRBV19; CDR3 protein: CASRGRAASYGYTF; CDR3 DNA: TGTGCCAGTAGGGGCAGGGCTGCATCCTATGGCTACACCTTC
J gene: TRBJ1-2; D gene: .; clone size: .; V gene: TRBV28; CDR3 protein: CASSHTGNNGYTF; CDR3 DNA: TGTGCCAGCAGTCACACAGGGAATAATGGCTACACCTTC
J gene: TRBJ2-7; D gene: TRBD2; clone size: once; V gene: TRBV6-6; CDR3 protein: CASSQLAGVGEQYF; CDR3 DNA: TGTGCCAGCAGCCAACTAGCGGGAGTCGGCGAGCAGTACTTC
J gene: TRBJ2-1; D gene: TRBD2; clone size: .; V gene: TRBV7-2; CDR3 protein: CASSPEAGTSFYNEQFF; CDR3 DNA: TGTGCCAGCAGCCCCGAGGCCGGGACTAGCTTCTACAATGAGCAGTTCTTC
J gene: TRBJ1-5; D gene: .; clone size: .; V gene: TRBV28; CDR3 protein: CASSPDRRSNQPQHF; CDR3 DNA: TGTGCCAGCAGTCCGGACAGACGGAGCAATCAGCCCCAGCATTTT
J gene: TRBJ2-3; D gene: TRBD2; clone size: few; V gene: TRBV19; CDR3 protein: CASSGGGGLTQYF; CDR3 DNA: TGTGCCAGTAGTGGCGGGGGGGGACTAACGCAGTATTTT
J gene: TRBJ2-2; D gene: .; clone size: .; V gene: TRBV2; CDR3 protein: CASSGIVNTGELFF; CDR3 DNA: TGTGCCAGCAGTGGTATAGTAAACACCGGGGAGCTGTTTTTT
J gene: TRBJ1-5; D gene: .; clone size: .; V gene: TRBV19; CDR3 protein: CASSPTGNSNQPQHF; CDR3 DNA: TGTGCCAGTAGTCCCACAGGGAATAGCAATCAGCCCCAGCATTTT
J gene: TRBJ2-7; D gene: TRBD2; clone size: .; V gene: TRBV18; CDR3 protein: CASSPRAGGVSNEQYF; CDR3 DNA: TGTGCCAGCTCACCACGGGCGGGAGGAGTCAGCAACGAGCAGTACTTC
J gene: TRBJ1-4; D gene: TRBD1; clone size: .; V gene: TRBV7-9; CDR3 protein: CASSSGTGRNEKLFF; CDR3 DNA: TGTGCCAGCAGCTCAGGGACAGGGAGGAATGAAAAACTGTTTTTT
J gene: TRBJ2-1; D gene: TRBD1; clone size: once; V gene: TRBV9; CDR3 protein: CASSVAGTGVFNEQFF; CDR3 DNA: TGTGCCAGCAGCGTAGCGGGGACAGGGGTTTTCAATGAGCAGTTCTTC
J gene: TRBJ1-4; D gene: TRBD1; clone size: .; V gene: TRBV19; CDR3 protein: CASRDRANEKLFF; CDR3 DNA: TGTGCCAGTAGGGACAGGGCCAATGAAAAACTGTTTTTT
J gene: TRBJ1-5; D gene: .; clone size: .; V gene: TRBV2; CDR3 protein: CASSEQGGQPQHF; CDR3 DNA: TGTGCCAGCAGTGAACAGGGAGGTCAGCCCCAGCATTTT
J gene: TRBJ1-5; D gene: TRBD1; clone size: .; V gene: TRBV7-2; CDR3 protein: CASSADRHDGQPQHF; CDR3 DNA: TGTGCCAGCAGCGCGGACAGGCATGATGGTCAGCCCCAGCATTTT
J gene: TRBJ2-1; D gene: .; clone size: .; V gene: TRBV29-1; CDR3 protein: CSVEDPLRDTTFYNEQFF; CDR3 DNA: TGCAGCGTTGAAGACCCCCTCCGGGACACTACCTTCTACAATGAGCAGTTCTTC
J gene: TRBJ2-6; D gene: .; clone size: .; V gene: TRBV10-2; CDR3 protein: CASSVSGASGANVLTF; CDR3 DNA: TGCGCCAGCAGTGTGTCGGGGGCCTCTGGGGCCAACGTCCTGACTTTC
J gene: TRBJ2-7; D gene: .; clone size: .; V gene: TRBV18; CDR3 protein: CASSPIQGPYEQYF; CDR3 DNA: TGTGCCAGCTCACCGATTCAGGGCCCCTACGAGCAGTACTTC
J gene: TRBJ1-6; D gene: TRBD1; clone size: .; V gene: TRBV30; CDR3 protein: CAFGQGSSYNSPLHF; CDR3 DNA: TGTGCCTTCGGACAGGGTAGCTCCTATAATTCACCCCTCCACTTT
J gene: TRBJ1-4; D gene: .; clone size: .; V gene: TRBV9; CDR3 protein: CASSEGGSTNEKLFF; CDR3 DNA: TGTGCCAGCAGCGAAGGGGGATCAACTAATGAAAAACTGTTTTTT
J gene: TRBJ2-1; D gene: TRBD2; clone size: .; V gene: TRBV7-2; CDR3 protein: CASSRVGGDNEQFF; CDR3 DNA: TGTGCCAGCAGCCGGGTCGGGGGGGACAATGAGCAGTTCTTC
J gene: TRBJ2-7; D gene: .; clone size: .; V gene: TRBV28; CDR3 protein: CASSLSITSYEQYF; CDR3 DNA: TGTGCCAGCAGTTTAAGCATAACCTCCTACGAGCAGTACTTC
J gene: TRBJ2-3; D gene: TRBD2; clone size: .; V gene: TRBV10-3; CDR3 protein: CAISETSGTQYF; CDR3 DNA: TGTGCCATCAGTGAGACTAGCGGTACGCAGTATTTT
J gene: TRBJ2-5; D gene: TRBD1; clone size: once; V gene: TRBV7-2; CDR3 protein: CASSFGQGKETQYF; CDR3 DNA: TGTGCCAGCAGCTTTGGACAGGGCAAAGAGACCCAGTACTTC
J gene: TRBJ1-3; D gene: .; clone size: .; V gene: TRBV6-6; CDR3 protein: CASSYSSPSSGNTIYF; CDR3 DNA: TGTGCCAGCAGTTACTCTTCGCCCAGCTCTGGAAACACCATATATTTT
J gene: TRBJ2-3; D gene: .; clone size: .; V gene: TRBV28; CDR3 protein: CASKDSYTDTQYF; CDR3 DNA: TGTGCCAGCAAAGACAGCTACACAGATACGCAGTATTTT
J gene: TRBJ1-5; D gene: .; clone size: .; V gene: TRBV19; CDR3 protein: CASSIDLGSNQPQHF; CDR3 DNA: TGTGCCAGTAGTATAGATCTCGGGAGCAATCAGCCCCAGCATTTT
J gene: TRBJ2-1; D gene: .; clone size: .; V gene: TRBV19; CDR3 protein: CASLGPPQFF; CDR3 DNA: TGTGCCAGTCTAGGCCCCCCCCAGTTCTTC
J gene: TRBJ1-1; D gene: .; clone size: .; V gene: TRBV7-3; CDR3 protein: CASSPNGVGNTEAFF; CDR3 DNA: TGTGCCAGCAGCCCAAACGGGGTCGGAAACACTGAAGCTTTCTTT
J gene: TRBJ1-2; D gene: TRBD1; clone size: .; V gene: TRBV11-3; CDR3 protein: CASSAGQATKGYTF; CDR3 DNA: TGTGCCAGCAGCGCCGGACAGGCAACAAAAGGCTACACCTTC
J gene: TRBJ2-2; D gene: TRBD1; clone size: .; V gene: TRBV3-1/TRBV3-2; CDR3 protein: CASSPQGVTGELFF; CDR3 DNA: TGTGCCAGCAGCCCCCAGGGGGTCACCGGGGAGCTGTTTTTT
J gene: TRBJ1-1; D gene: .; clone size: .; V gene: TRBV28; CDR3 protein: CASSGQMNTEAFF; CDR3 DNA: TGTGCCAGCAGTGGTCAGATGAACACTGAAGCTTTCTTT
J gene: TRBJ1-1; D gene: .; clone size: .; V gene: TRBV15; CDR3 protein: CATSRRQDLMNTEAFF; CDR3 DNA: TGTGCCACCAGCAGAAGACAGGACCTCATGAACACTGAAGCTTTCTTT
J gene: TRBJ2-1; D gene: TRBD2; clone size: .; V gene: TRBV7-3; CDR3 protein: CASSRGGPYNEQFF; CDR3 DNA: TGTGCCAGCAGCCGGGGGGGCCCCTACAATGAGCAGTTCTTC
J gene: TRBJ2-5; D gene: .; clone size: .; V gene: TRBV7-2; CDR3 protein: CASSPERWETQYF; CDR3 DNA: TGTGCCAGCAGTCCTGAGAGGTGGGAGACCCAGTACTTC
J gene: TRBJ1-2; D gene: .; clone size: .; V gene: TRBV30; CDR3 protein: CAWKGFGGYTF; CDR3 DNA: TGTGCCTGGAAGGGGTTTGGCGGCTACACCTTC
J gene: TRBJ1-5; D gene: TRBD1; clone size: .; V gene: TRBV28; CDR3 protein: CASSFSSRDRGLRNQPQHF; CDR3 DNA: TGTGCCAGCAGTTTTTCGTCCCGGGACAGGGGATTGCGCAATCAGCCCCAGCATTTT
J gene: TRBJ1-1; D gene: .; clone size: .; V gene: TRBV29-1; CDR3 protein: CSVLQGNTEAFF; CDR3 DNA: TGCAGCGTTTTACAGGGGAACACTGAAGCTTTCTTT
J gene: TRBJ1-6; D gene: .; clone size: few; V gene: TRBV12-2; CDR3 protein: CASRLALTGPLNSPLHF; CDR3 DNA: TGTGCAAGTCGCTTAGCGCTGACAGGGCCACTTAATTCACCCCTCCACTTT
J gene: TRBJ2-3; D gene: .; clone size: .; V gene: TRBV7-3; CDR3 protein: CASSPRYTDTQYF; CDR3 DNA: TGTGCCAGCAGCCCCCGTTATACAGATACGCAGTATTTT
J gene: TRBJ2-7; D gene: .; clone size: .; V gene: TRBV7-6; CDR3 protein: CASSRNRDSYEQYF; CDR3 DNA: TGTGCCAGCAGCCGAAACAGGGACTCCTACGAGCAGTACTTC
J gene: TRBJ1-3; D gene: .; clone size: once; V gene: TRBV6-5; CDR3 protein: CASSLQGLGDTIYF; CDR3 DNA: TGTGCCAGCAGTTTACAGGGCCTCGGTGACACCATATATTTT
J gene: TRBJ1-2; D gene: TRBD1; clone size: once; V gene: TRBV6-5; CDR3 protein: CASSSSRDSNYGYTF; CDR3 DNA: TGTGCCAGCAGTTCCAGCCGGGACAGCAACTATGGCTACACCTTC
J gene: TRBJ2-7; D gene: TRBD2; clone size: once; V gene: TRBV6-5; CDR3 protein: CASSRLAESSYEQYF; CDR3 DNA: TGTGCCAGCAGCAGACTAGCGGAGAGCTCCTACGAGCAGTACTTC